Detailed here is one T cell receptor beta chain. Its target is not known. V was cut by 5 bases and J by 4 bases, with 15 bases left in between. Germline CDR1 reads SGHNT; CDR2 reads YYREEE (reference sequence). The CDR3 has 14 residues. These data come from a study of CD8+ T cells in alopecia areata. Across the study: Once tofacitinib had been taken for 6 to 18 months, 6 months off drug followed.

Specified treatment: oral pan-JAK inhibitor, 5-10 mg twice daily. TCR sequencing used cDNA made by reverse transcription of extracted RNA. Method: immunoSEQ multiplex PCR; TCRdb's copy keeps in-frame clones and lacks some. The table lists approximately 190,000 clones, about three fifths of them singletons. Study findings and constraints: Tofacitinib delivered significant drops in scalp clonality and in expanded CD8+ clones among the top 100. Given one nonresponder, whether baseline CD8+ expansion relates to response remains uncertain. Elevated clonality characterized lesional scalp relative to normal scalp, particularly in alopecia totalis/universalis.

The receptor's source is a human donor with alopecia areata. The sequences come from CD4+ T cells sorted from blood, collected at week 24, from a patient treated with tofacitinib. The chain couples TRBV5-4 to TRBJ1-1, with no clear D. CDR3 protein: CASSLSGWGTEAFF. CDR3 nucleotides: TGTGCCAGCAGTTTGTCGGGTTGGGGCACTGAAGCTTTCTTT.